This T cell receptor (beta chain) came from a study of Ad26.COV2.S vaccination and SARS-CoV-2 variants. This clone was seen once. Produced via immunoSEQ multiplex PCR; TCRdb's table is partial and in-frame only. Here the sample spans 400,000 to 450,000 clones, about 93% being singletons. The germline gives CDR1 MDHEN, CDR2 SYDVKM. The length of the CDR3 is 14 residues. V lost 4 bases to trimming and J lost 4 bases; unmatched junction nucleotides: 3. Treatment described: some 19 received Ad26.COV2.S at low or high dose, single or two shots; several received placebo; per-sample allocation not given. Each sample was drawn 63 days after the first injection (of vaccine or placebo).

Source: peripheral blood, taken in a trial of Ad26.COV2.S vaccine versus placebo. The sequence came from a person aged 18 to 65 who received the Ad26.COV2.S COVID-19 vaccine or a placebo. This chain joins TRBV28 and TRBJ1-5; 8 nucleotides align to TRBD1. The CDR3 protein is CASSWTGPNQPQHF. Written as DNA, the CDR3 is TGTGCCAGCAGTTGGACAGGGCCGAATCAGCCCCAGCATTTT. The complete variable domain, with remaining parts taken from reference TRBV28 and TRBJ1-5, reads DVKVTQSSRYLVKRTGEKVFLECVQDMDHENMFWYRQDPGLGLRLIYFSYDVKMKEKGDIPEGYSVSREKKERFSLILESASTNQTSMYLCASSWTGPNQPQHFGDGTRLSIL.